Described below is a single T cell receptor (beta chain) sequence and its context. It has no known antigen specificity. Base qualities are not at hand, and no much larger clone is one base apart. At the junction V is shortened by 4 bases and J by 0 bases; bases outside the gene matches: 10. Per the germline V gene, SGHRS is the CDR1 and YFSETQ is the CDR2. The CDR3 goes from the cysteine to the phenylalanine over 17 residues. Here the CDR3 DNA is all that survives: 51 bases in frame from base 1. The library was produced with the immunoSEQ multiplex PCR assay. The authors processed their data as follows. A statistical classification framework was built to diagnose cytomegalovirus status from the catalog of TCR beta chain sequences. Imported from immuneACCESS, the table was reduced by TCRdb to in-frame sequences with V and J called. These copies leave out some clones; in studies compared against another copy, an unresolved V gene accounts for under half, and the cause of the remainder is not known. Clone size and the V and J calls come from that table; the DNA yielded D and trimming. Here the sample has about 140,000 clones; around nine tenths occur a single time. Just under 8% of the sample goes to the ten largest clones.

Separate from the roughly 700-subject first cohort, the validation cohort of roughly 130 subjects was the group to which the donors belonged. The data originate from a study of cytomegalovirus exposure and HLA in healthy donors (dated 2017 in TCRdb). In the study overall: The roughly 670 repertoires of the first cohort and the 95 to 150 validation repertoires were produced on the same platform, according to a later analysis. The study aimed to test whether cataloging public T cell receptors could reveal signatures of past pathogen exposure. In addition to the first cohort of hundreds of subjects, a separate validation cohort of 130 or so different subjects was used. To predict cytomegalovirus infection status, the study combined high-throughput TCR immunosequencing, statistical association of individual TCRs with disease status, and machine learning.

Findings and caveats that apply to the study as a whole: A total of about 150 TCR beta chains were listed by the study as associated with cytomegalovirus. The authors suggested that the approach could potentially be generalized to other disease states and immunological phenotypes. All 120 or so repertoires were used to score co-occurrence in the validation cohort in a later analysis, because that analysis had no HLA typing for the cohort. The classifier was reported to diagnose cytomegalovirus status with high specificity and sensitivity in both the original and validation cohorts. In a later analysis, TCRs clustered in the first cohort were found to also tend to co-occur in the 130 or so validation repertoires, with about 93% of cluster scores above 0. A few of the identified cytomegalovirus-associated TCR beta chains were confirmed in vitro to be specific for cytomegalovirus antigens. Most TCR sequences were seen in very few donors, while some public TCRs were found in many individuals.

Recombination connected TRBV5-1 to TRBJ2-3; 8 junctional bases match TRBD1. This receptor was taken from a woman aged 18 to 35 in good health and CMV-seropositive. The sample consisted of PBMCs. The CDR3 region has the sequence CASSPGSGGRSTDTQYF. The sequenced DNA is TGCGCCAGCAGCCCGGGGTCAGGGGGCAGAAGCACAGATACGCAGTATTTT.